This TCR beta chain is drawn from a study of CD8 T cells in ankylosing spondylitis. Notes on the study in general: In ankylosing spondylitis blood, a motif of fewer than 10 highly homologous TCR beta variants appeared characteristic. Reported data indicate significant enrichment of disease-linked clones within matched ankylosing spondylitis synovial fluid.

This clonotype was picked up a small number of times. Its antigen is unidentified. From the 5' RACE reads, TCRdb called clonotypes with MiXCR, one entry per CDR3 protein. This sample carries approximately 150,000 distinct CDR3 sequences, about a third of them seen once, and the ten largest clones take over 5.5%. Per the germline V gene, CDR1 is SQVTM and CDR2 is ANQGSEA. This CDR3 has 18 amino acids. V lost 5 bases, J lost 0 bases, and 15 bases stayed unmatched. This rearrangement joins TRBV29-1 to TRBJ1-4, with TRBD1 matching 7 bases. Sequenced input: synovial fluid, either unsorted or a sorted T cell fraction (not recorded which). The sequence came from a male donor with ankylosing spondylitis. The chain's CDR3 is CSVRLGTANLATNEKLFF. For the CDR3, the DNA is TGCAGCGTTCGTCTCGGGACAGCCAACCTTGCAACTAATGAAAAACTGTTTTTT.